These T cell receptor beta chains were read from a single sample in a study of blood T cell repertoires in COVID-19. Clones were read by immunoSEQ multiplex PCR, and TCRdb kept only the in-frame ones, dropping some. The table shows about 190,000 clones, with around 84% occurring only once. The sequenced sample consisted of peripheral blood. Receptors were obtained from a human donor in a cohort sampled during active COVID-19. Each CDR3 is given with its conserved first and last residue. The D gene is left open where the match is weak. Clone size is given for some rows only: seen once, a few or many times, or a class if the clone is expanded.

V gene,D gene,J gene,clone size,CDR3 DNA,CDR3 protein
TRBV18,TRBD1,TRBJ2-1,few,TGTGCCAGCTCACCTCTCAGGACGACAGGGTTCAATGAGCAGTTCTTC,CASSPLRTTGFNEQFF
TRBV24-1,.,TRBJ1-5,.,TGTGCCACCAGTGATTCGGGTCAGGGAATTAATCAGCCCCAGCATTTT,CATSDSGQGINQPQHF
TRBV3-1/TRBV3-2,.,TRBJ2-7,few,TGTGCCAGCAGCCAAGCCGGCGGCCACGAGCAGTACTTC,CASSQAGGHEQYF
TRBV9,TRBD1,TRBJ2-2,.,TGTGCCAGCAGCGCACGACAGGGGGCGAACACCGGGGAGCTGTTTTTT,CASSARQGANTGELFF
TRBV7-2,.,TRBJ2-1,.,TGTGCCAGCAGCTCCTACTTTCCCAATGAGCAGTTCTTC,CASSSYFPNEQFF
TRBV11-2,TRBD1,TRBJ2-5,.,TGTGCCAGCAGCGGACAGGGGTATGAAGAGACCCAGTACTTC,CASSGQGYEETQYF
TRBV5-1,TRBD1,TRBJ2-2,few,TGCGCCAGCAGCTTGCGGCAGGGGGCTGGCACCGGGGAGCTGTTTTTT,CASSLRQGAGTGELFF
TRBV19,.,TRBJ1-2,.,TGTGCCAGTAGTATTTCCTTCGGGGTGCGCTATGGCTACACCTTC,CASSISFGVRYGYTF
TRBV12-3/TRBV12-4,.,TRBJ1-2,.,TGTGCCAGCAGTTTCGGCGGGGCCTATGGCTACACCTTC,CASSFGGAYGYTF
TRBV5-1,.,TRBJ2-7,.,TGCGCCAGCAGCTTGGGTGCAGGTTCCTACGAGCAGTACTTC,CASSLGAGSYEQYF
TRBV11-2,.,TRBJ1-1,.,TGTGCCAGCAGCGATCAAAGCAGGGGAGGGACTGAAGCTTTCTTT,CASSDQSRGGTEAFF
TRBV14,.,TRBJ1-6,.,TGTGCCAGCAGCCCGCACGGGGGAATAGGATCACCCCTCCACTTT,CASSPHGGIGSPLHF
TRBV6-5,.,TRBJ2-1,.,TGTGCCAGCTCTTCCCAGGAAGTCAGCAATGAGCAGTTCTTC,CASSSQEVSNEQFF
TRBV27,.,TRBJ1-2,.,TGTGCCAGCAGTTTATTCCAGGGTGGGAAATCGAGGGGCTACACCTTC,CASSLFQGGKSRGYTF
TRBV18,.,TRBJ2-6,once,TGTGCCAGCTCACCTGGGGGCGGCTCTGGGGCCAACGTCCTGACTTTC,CASSPGGGSGANVLTF
TRBV19,TRBD2,TRBJ2-3,.,TGTGCCAGTAGTAGGGGACTAGCTGGAGTGACAGATACGCAGTATTTT,CASSRGLAGVTDTQYF
TRBV6-5,TRBD2,TRBJ2-3,.,TGTGCCAGCCGGACTAGCGGGACAGATACGCAGTATTTT,CASRTSGTDTQYF
TRBV12-3/TRBV12-4,.,TRBJ1-1,.,TGTGCCAGCAACCTTATAGGACAGCAAGCTTTCTTT,CASNLIGQQAFF